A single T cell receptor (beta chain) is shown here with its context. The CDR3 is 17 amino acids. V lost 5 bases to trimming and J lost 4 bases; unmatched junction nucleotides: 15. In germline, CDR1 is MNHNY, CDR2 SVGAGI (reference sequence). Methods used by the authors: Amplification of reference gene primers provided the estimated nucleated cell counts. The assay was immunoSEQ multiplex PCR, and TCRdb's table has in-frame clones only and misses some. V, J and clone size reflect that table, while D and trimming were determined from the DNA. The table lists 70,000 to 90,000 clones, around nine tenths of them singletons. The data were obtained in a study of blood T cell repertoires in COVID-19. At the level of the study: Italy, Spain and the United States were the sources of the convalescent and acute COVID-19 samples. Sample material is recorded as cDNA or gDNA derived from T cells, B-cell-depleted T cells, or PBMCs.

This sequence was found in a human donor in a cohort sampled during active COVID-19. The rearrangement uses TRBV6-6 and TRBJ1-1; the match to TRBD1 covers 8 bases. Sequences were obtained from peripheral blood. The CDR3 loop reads CASSPRTGTEGVTEAFF. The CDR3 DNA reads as TGTGCCAGCAGTCCACGGACAGGGACGGAAGGAGTCACTGAAGCTTTCTTT.